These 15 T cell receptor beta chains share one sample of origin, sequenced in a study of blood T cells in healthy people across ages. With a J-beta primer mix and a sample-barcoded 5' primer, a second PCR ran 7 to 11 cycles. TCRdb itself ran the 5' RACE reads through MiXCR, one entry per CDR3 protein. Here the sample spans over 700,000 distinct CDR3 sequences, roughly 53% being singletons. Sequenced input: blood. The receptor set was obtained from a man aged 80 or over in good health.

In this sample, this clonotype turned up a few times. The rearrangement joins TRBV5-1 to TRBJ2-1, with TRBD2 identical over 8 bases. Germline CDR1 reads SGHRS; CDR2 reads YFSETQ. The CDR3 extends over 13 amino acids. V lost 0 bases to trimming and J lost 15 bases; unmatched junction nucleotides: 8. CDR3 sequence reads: CASSLELAGHPFF. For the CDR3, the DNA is TGCGCCAGCAGCTTGGAGTTAGCGGGACACCCGTTCTTC.

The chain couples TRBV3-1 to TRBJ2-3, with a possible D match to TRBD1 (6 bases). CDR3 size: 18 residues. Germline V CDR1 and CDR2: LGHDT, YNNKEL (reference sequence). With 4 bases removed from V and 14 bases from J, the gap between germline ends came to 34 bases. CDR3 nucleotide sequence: TGTGCCAGCAGCCCCTGGACAGTAGTGAGGGTAAAGCACAGATACGCGTATTTT. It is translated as CASSPWTVVRVKHRYAYF.

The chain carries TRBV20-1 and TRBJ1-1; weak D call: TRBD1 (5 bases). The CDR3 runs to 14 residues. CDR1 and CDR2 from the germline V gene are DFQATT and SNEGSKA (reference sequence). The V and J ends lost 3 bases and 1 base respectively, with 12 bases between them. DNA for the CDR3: TGCAGTGCTAGGGGGGGGTTGCGGAACACTGAAGCTTTCTTT. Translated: CSARGGLRNTEAFF.

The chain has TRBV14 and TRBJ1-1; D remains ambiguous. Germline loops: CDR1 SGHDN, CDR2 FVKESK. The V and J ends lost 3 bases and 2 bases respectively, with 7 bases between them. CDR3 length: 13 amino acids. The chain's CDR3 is CASSHQRNTEAFF. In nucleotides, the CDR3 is TGTGCCAGCAGCCATCAGCGAAACACTGAAGCTTTCTTT. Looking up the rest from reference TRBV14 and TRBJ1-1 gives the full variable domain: EAGVTQFPSHSVIEKGQTVTLRCDPISGHDNLYWYRRVMGKEIKFLLHFVKESKQDESGMPNNRFLAERTGGTYSTLKVQPAELEDSGVYFCASSHQRNTEAFFGQGTRLTVV.

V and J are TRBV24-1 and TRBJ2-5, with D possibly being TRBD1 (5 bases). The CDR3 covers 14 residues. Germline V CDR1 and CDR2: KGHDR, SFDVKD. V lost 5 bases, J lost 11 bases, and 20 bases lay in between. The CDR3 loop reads CATSGAGPYNEQYF. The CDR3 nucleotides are TGTGCCACCAGTGGGGCAGGGCCCTACAATGAGCAGTACTTC.

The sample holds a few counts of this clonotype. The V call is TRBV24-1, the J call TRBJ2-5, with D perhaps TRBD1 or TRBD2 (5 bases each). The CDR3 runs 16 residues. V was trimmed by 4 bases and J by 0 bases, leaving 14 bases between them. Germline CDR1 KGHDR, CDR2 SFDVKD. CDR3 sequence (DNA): TGTGCCACCAGTGAAGCGTCCGGGACGGACCAAGAGACCCAGTACTTC. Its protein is CATSEASGTDQETQYF.

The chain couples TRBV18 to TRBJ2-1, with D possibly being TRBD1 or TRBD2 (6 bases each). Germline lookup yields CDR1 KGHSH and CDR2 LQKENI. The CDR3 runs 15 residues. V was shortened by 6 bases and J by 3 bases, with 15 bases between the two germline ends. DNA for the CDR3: TGTGCCAGCTCCGAGGGTAGGGGGGACTACAATGAGCAGTTCTTC. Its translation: CASSEGRGDYNEQFF.

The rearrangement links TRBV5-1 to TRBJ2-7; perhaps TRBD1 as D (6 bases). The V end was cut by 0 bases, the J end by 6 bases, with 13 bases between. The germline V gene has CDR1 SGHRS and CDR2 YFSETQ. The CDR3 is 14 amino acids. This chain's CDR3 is CASSLATGKSEQYF. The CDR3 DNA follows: TGCGCCAGCAGCTTGGCAACAGGGAAAAGCGAGCAGTACTTC. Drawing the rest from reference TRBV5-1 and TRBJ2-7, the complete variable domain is KAGVTQTPRYLIKTRGQQVTLSCSPISGHRSVSWYQQTPGQGLQFLFEYFSETQRNKGNFPGRFSGRQFSNSRSEMNVSTLELGDSALYLCASSLATGKSEQYFGPGTRLTVT.

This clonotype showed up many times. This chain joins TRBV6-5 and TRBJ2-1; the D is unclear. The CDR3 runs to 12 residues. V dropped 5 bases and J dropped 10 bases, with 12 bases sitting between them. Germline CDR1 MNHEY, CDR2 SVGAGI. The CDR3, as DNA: TGTGCCAGCAGTACAATCCGGACCGAGCAGTTCTTC. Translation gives CASSTIRTEQFF.

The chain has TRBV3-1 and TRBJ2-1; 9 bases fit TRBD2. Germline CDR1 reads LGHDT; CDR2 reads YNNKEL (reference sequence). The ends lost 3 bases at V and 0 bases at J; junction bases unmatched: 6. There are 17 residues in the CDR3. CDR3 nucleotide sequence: TGTGCCAGCAGCCAGGCGATTAGCGGGAGCTCCTACAATGAGCAGTTCTTC. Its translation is CASSQAISGSSYNEQFF.

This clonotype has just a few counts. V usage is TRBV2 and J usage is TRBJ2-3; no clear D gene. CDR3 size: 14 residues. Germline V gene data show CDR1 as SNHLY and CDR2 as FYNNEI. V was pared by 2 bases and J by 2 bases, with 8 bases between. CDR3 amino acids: CASSESAATDTQYF. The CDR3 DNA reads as TGTGCCAGCAGTGAATCTGCGGCCACAGATACGCAGTATTTT.

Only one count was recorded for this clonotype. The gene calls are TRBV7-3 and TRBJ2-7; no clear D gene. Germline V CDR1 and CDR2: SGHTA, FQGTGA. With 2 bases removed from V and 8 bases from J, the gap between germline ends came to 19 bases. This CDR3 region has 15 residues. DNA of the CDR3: TGTGCCAGCAGCTTACAGGTCCTCCCGTCTTACAAGCAGTACTTC. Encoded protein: CASSLQVLPSYKQYF.

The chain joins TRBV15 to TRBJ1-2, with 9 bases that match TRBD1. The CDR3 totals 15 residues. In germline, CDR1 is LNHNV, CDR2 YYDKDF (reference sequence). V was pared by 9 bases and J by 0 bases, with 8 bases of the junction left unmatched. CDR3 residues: CATYTGGPANYGYTF. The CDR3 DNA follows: TGTGCCACTTACACAGGGGGCCCAGCTAACTATGGCTACACCTTC.

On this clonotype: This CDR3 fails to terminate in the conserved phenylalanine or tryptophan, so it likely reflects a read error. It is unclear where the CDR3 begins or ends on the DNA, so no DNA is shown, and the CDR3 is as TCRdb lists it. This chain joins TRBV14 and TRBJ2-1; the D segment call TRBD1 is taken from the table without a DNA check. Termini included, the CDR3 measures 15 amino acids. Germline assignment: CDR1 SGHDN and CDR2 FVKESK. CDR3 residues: CASSRDRGFGYTFGS.

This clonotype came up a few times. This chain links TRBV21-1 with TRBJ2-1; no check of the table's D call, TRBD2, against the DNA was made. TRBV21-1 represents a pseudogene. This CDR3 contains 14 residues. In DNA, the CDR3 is TGTGCCGGCGGTAGTACTAGTTCTAGCAATGAGCAGTTCTTC. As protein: CAGGSTSSSNEQFF.